One and the same sample provided the 10 T cell receptor beta chains below, sequenced in a study of T-cell memory formation after mild COVID-19. TCRdb re-derived calls from the 5' RACE reads in MiXCR, one entry per CDR3 protein. The repertoire has 15,000 or so distinct CDR3 sequences, 20% to 25% of them found once; the top ten carry around 54%. The sequencing input was PBMCs or a T cell subset sorted from them (not recorded which). The receptors shown here come from a man aged 18 to 29 who had mild COVID-19 (a few samples of this study predate the infection). Cell type and time point are not known.

The sample holds many counts of this clonotype. This chain connects TRBV4-1 to TRBJ2-1; D remains unclear. Germline-derived CDR1 and CDR2 are MGHRA and YSYEKL. V gave up 1 base and J gave up 5 bases, with 6 bases separating them. The CDR3 runs 13 residues. In DNA form, the CDR3 reads TGCGCCAGCAGCCAAGTTTTAGACAATGAGCAGTTCTTC. Translating gives CASSQVLDNEQFF.

This chain links TRBV15 with TRBJ1-3; D ambiguous. CDR3 length: 15 amino acids. Trimming cost V 1 base and J 2 bases, with 9 bases left between them. Germline loops: CDR1 LNHNV, CDR2 YYDKDF (reference sequence). The CDR3: CATSRAAAAGNTIYF. The DNA for the CDR3 is TGTGCCACCAGCAGAGCCGCGGCAGCTGGAAACACCATATATTTT.

This clonotype came up many times. V and J are TRBV6-5 and TRBJ2-1; 10 bases agree with TRBD2. This CDR3 spans 17 amino acids. V was pared by 5 bases and J by 8 bases, with 15 bases of the junction left unmatched. Germline CDR1 and CDR2: MNHEY and SVGAGI. CDR3 sequence reads: CASSLLAGAPLGDEQFF. The DNA for the CDR3 is TGTGCCAGCAGTCTGCTAGCGGGGGCCCCTCTAGGGGATGAGCAGTTCTTC.

The chain carries TRBV6-5 and TRBJ1-2; D might be TRBD1 (6 bases). V shed 6 bases and J shed 0 bases, with 11 bases lying between them. The CDR3 is 14 amino acids. CDR1 is MNHEY, CDR2 SVGAGI, per germline. As DNA, the CDR3 is TGTGCCAGCAGGGACAGTAAAGCTAACTATGGCTACACCTTC. Its protein product is CASRDSKANYGYTF.

This clonotype was seen repeatedly, ten times or more. As DNA, the CDR3 is TGTGCCAGCAGTTCGGGACAGCAGAATTCACCCCTCCACTTT. Translation gives CASSSGQQNSPLHF. The gene calls are TRBV12-3 or TRBV12-4 and TRBJ1-6, with 7 bases that match TRBD1. V dropped 4 bases and J dropped 7; count of bases not matched to a gene: 4. The CDR3 runs to 14 residues.

The V and J genes are TRBV2 and TRBJ2-5; TRBD2 matches at 10 bases. CDR1 and CDR2 from the germline V gene are SNHLY and FYNNEI. The V gene end was trimmed by 5 bases and the J gene end by 4 bases; junction bases not matched to a gene: 7. The CDR3 runs 15 residues. The CDR3 DNA is TGTGCCAGCAGTTCAAGCGGGAGGGCCGGAGAGACCCAGTACTTC. Its protein is CASSSSGRAGETQYF. Looking up the rest from reference TRBV2 and TRBJ2-5 gives the full variable domain: EPEVTQTPSHQVTQMGQEVILRCVPISNHLYFYWYRQILGQKVEFLVSFYNNEISEKSEIFDDQFSVERPDGSNFTLKIRSTKLEDSAMYFCASSSSGRAGETQYFGPGTRLLVL.

This clonotype was seen ten or more times. This chain joins TRBV19 and TRBJ2-2; tentatively, D is TRBD1 or TRBD2 (5 bases each). V lost 5 bases and J lost 5, with 18 bases in between. Looked up from germline, CDR1 is LNHDA and CDR2 is SQIVND (reference sequence). The CDR3 is 16 amino acids. The CDR3 coding sequence is TGTGCCAGTAGTCCTACGTGGCAGGGAGTAACCGGGGAGCTGTTTTTT. It is translated as CASSPTWQGVTGELFF.

This clonotype came up once. This chain uses TRBV7-9 with TRBJ2-7; D unclear. The V gene lost 1 base and the J gene lost 2 bases, with 3 bases spanning the gap. CDR3 length: 12 amino acids. Germline V gene data show CDR1 as SEHNR and CDR2 as FQNEAQ (reference sequence). The CDR3 coding sequence is TGTGCCAGCAGCTTAGGGGCCTACGAGCAGTACTTC. It translates to CASSLGAYEQYF.

The chain couples TRBV7-7 to TRBJ2-1; D is uncertain. CDR1 and CDR2 from the germline V gene are SSHAT and FNYEAQ (reference sequence). V dropped 5 bases and J dropped 4 bases, with 9 bases sitting between them. The CDR3 is made up of 13 amino acids. The CDR3 here is CASSPRLYNEQFF. CDR3 DNA sequence: TGTGCCAGCAGCCCTCGACTTTACAATGAGCAGTTCTTC.

The table lists this clonotype with many counts. J is TRBJ1-2 and V is TRBV6-5; 7 nucleotides line up with TRBD1. The CDR3 runs 13 residues. Germline CDR1 MNHEY, CDR2 SVGAGI. V shed 6 bases, J shed 4 bases, and the junction held 5 bases outside the gene matches. The CDR3 bases are TGTGCCAGCAGGACGGGACAGCCCTATGGCTACACCTTC. Encoded protein: CASRTGQPYGYTF.